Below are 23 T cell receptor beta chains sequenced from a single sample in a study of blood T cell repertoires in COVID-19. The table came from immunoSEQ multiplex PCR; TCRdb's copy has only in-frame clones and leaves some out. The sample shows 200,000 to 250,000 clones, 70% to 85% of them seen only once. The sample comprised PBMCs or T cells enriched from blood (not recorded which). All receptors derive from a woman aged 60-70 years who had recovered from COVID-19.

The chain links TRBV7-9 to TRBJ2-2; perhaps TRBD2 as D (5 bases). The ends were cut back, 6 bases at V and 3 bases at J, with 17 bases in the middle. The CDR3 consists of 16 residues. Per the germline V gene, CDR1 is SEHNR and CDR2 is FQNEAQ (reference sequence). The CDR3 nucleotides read TGTGCCAGCAGTCGTTTCGGACTTACGGACACCGGGGAGCTGTTTTTT. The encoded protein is CASSRFGLTDTGELFF. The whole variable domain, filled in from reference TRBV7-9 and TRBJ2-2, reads DTGVSQNPRHKITKRGQNVTFRCDPISEHNRLYWYRQTLGQGPEFLTYFQNEAQLEKSRLLSDRFSAERPKGSFSTLEIQRTEQGDSAMYLCASSRFGLTDTGELFFGEGSRLTVL.

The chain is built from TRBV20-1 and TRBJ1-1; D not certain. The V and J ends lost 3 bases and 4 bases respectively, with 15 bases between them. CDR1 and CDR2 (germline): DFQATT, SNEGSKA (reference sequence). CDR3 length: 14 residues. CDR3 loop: CSASPSPPSTEAFF. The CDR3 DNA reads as TGCAGTGCTAGTCCTTCCCCTCCGAGCACTGAAGCTTTCTTT.

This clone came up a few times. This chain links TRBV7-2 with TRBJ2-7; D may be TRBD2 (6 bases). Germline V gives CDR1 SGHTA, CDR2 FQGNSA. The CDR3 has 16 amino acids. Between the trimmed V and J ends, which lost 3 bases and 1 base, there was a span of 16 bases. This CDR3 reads CASSLPRERKSYEQYF. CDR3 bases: TGTGCCAGCAGCTTGCCCCGGGAGCGCAAGTCCTACGAGCAGTACTTC.

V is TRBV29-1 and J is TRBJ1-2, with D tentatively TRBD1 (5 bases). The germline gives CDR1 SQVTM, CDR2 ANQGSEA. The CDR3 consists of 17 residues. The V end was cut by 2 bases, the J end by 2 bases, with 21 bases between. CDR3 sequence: CSVESVQGDLQNYGYTF. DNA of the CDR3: TGCAGCGTTGAATCGGTCCAGGGTGACCTACAGAACTATGGCTACACCTTC. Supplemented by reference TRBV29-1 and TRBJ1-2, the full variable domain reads SAVISQKPSRDICQRGTSLTIQCQVDSQVTMMFWYRQQPGQSLTLIATANQGSEATYESGFVIDKFPISRPNLTFSTLTVSNMSPEDSSIYLCSVESVQGDLQNYGYTFGSGTRLTVV.

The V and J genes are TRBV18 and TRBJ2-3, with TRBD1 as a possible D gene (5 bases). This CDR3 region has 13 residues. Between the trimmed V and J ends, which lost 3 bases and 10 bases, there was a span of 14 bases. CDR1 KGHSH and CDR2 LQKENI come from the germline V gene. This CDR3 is CASSPTPDSPQYF. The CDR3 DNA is TGTGCCAGCTCACCGACCCCCGACAGTCCGCAGTATTTT. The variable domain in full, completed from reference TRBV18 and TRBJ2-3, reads NAGVMQNPRHLVRRRGQEARLRCSPMKGHSHVYWYRQLPEEGLKFMVYLQKENIIDESGMPKERFSAEFPKEGPSILRIQQVVRGDSAAYFCASSPTPDSPQYFGPGTRLTVL.

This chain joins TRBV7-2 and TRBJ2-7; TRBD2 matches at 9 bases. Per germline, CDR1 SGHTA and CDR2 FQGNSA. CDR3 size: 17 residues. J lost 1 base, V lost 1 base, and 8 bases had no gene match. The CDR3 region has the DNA TGTGCCAGCAGCTTAGATTCCCGGACTAGCGTTTCCTACGAGCAGTACTTC. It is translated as CASSLDSRTSVSYEQYF.

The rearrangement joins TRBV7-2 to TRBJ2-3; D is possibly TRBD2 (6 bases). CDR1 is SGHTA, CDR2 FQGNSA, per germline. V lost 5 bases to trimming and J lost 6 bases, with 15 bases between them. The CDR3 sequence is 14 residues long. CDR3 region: CASSPWGEGDTQYF. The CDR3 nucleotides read TGTGCCAGCAGCCCTTGGGGGGAAGGGGATACGCAGTATTTT.

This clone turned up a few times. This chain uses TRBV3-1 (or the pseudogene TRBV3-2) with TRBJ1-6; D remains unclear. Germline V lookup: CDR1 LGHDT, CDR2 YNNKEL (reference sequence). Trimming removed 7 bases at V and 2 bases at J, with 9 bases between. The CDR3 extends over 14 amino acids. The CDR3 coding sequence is TGTGCCAGCAATCGAGGGCCCTATAATTCACCCCTCCACTTT. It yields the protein CASNRGPYNSPLHF.

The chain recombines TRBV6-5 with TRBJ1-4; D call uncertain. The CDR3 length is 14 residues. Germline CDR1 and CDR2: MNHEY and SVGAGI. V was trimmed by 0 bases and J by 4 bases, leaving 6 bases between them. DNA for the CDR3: TGTGCCAGCAGTTACTCAACATTTAATGAAAAACTGTTTTTT. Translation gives CASSYSTFNEKLFF.

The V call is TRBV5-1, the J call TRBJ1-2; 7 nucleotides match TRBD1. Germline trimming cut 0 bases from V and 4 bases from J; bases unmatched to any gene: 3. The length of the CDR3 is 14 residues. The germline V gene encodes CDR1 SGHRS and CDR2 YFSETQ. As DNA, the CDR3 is TGCGCCAGCAGCTTGGACGGACAGGTCTATGGCTACACCTTC. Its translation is CASSLDGQVYGYTF.

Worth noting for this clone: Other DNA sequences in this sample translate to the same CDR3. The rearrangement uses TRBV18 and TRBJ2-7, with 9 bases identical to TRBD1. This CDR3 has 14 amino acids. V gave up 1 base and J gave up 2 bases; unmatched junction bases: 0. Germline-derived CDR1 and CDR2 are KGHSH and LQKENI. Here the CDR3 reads CASSPRDRAYEQYF. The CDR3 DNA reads TGTGCCAGCTCACCACGGGACAGGGCCTACGAGCAGTACTTC.

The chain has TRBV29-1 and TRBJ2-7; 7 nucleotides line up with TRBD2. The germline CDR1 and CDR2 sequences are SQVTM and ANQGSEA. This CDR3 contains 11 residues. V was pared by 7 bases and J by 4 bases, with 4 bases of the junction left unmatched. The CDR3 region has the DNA TGCAGCGCCACCGGGGGGTACGAGCAGTACTTC. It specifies CSATGGYEQYF.

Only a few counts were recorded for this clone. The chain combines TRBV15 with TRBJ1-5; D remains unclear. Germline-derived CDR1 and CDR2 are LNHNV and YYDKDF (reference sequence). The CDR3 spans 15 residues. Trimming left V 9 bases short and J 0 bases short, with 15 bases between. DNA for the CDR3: TGTGCCACTAAGCGGGCCGGGGATAGCAATCAGCCCCAGCATTTT. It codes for CATKRAGDSNQPQHF.

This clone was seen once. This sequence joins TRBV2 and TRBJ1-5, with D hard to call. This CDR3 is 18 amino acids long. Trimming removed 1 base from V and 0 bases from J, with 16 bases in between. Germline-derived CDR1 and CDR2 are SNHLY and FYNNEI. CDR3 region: CASSEDRRRAYSNQPQHF. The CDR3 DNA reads TGTGCCAGCAGTGAAGATAGGAGGCGCGCTTATAGCAATCAGCCCCAGCATTTT.

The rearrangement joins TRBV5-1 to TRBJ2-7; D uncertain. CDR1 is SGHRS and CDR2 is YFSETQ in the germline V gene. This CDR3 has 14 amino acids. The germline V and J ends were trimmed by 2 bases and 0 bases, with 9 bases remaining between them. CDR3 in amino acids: CASSFAADSYEQYF. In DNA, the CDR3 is TGCGCCAGCAGCTTCGCGGCGGACTCCTACGAGCAGTACTTC.

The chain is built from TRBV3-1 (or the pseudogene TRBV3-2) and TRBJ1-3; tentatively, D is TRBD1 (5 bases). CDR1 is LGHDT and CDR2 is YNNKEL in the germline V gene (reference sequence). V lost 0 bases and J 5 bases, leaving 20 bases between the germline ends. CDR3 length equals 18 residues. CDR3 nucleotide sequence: TGTGCCAGCAGCCAAGATGGGCGACAGCCCCATCTTCGAAACACCATATATTTT. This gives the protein CASSQDGRQPHLRNTIYF.

As DNA, the CDR3 is TGTGCCAGCAGTTACGGGGGCCGAGGCTATGGCTACACCTTC. Amino acids: CASSYGGRGYGYTF. V gene TRBV6-5 combines with J gene TRBJ1-2, with D possibly being TRBD1 (6 bases). Germline V CDR1 and CDR2: MNHEY, SVGAGI. The length of the CDR3 is 14 residues. The V end was cut by 2 bases, the J end by 4 bases, with 11 bases between.

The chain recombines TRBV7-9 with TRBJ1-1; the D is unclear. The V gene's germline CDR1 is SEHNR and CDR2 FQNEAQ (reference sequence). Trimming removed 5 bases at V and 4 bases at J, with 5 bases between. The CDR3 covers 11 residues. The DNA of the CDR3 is TGTGCCAGCAGCCCGGGCACTGAAGCTTTCTTT. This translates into CASSPGTEAFF.

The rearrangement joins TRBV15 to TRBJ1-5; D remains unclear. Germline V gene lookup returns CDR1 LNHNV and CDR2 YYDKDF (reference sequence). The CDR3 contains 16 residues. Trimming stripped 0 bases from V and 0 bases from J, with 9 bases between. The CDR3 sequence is CATSRDGGVSNQPQHF. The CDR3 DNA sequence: TGTGCCACCAGCAGAGATGGCGGGGTTAGCAATCAGCCCCAGCATTTT.

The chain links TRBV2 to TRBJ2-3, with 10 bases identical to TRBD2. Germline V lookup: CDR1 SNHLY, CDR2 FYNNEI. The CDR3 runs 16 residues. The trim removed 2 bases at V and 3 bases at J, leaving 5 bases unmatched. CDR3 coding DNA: TGTGCCAGCAGTGAACTAGCGGGAGTTAGTACAGATACGCAGTATTTT. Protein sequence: CASSELAGVSTDTQYF.

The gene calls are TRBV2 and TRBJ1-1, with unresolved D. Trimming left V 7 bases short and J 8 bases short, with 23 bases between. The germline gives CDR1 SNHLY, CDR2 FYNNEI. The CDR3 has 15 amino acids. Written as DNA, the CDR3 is TGTGCCAGCAACCAACGGGGTATTGGGCTTGGGGAAGCTTTCTTT. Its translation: CASNQRGIGLGEAFF.

The CDR3 here is CASSRGQLPNYGYTF. The CDR3 bases are TGTGCCAGCAGCCGGGGACAATTACCTAACTATGGCTACACCTTC. The chain joins TRBV6-5 to TRBJ1-2, with D possibly matching TRBD1 (6 bases). CDR3 length equals 15 residues. Trimming took 6 bases from V and 0 from J, leaving 14 bases between them. Germline lookup yields CDR1 MNHEY and CDR2 SVGAGI.

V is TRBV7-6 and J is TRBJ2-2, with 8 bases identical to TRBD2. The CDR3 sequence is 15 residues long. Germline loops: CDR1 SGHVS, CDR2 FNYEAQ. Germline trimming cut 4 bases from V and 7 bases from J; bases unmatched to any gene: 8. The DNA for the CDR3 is TGTGCCAGCAGCTCTCCCGGGACTAGTGACGGGGAGCTGTTTTTT. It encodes CASSSPGTSDGELFF.